A single sample is the source of the 13 T cell receptor beta chains below, sequenced in a study of T cell responses to AZD1222 COVID-19 vaccine. The method was immunoSEQ multiplex PCR; TCRdb's version includes in-frame clones alone and lacks a portion of them. The table shows about 150,000 clones, with roughly nine tenths occurring only once. The sequencing here drew on peripheral blood, taken 28 days after the second AZD1222 dose. Every receptor here comes from an adult who received the AZD1222 COVID-19 vaccine.

Only a few counts were recorded for this clone. V is TRBV6-6 and J is TRBJ1-1; D possibly corresponds to TRBD1 (5 bases). CDR1 is MNHNY, CDR2 SVGAGI, per germline (reference sequence). Trimming cost V 6 bases and J 1 base, with 15 bases left between them. CDR3 length: 15 residues. CDR3 bases: TGTGCCAGCAGACCACCGACAGTTCCGAACACTGAAGCTTTCTTT. The encoded protein is CASRPPTVPNTEAFF.

J is TRBJ2-5 and V is TRBV5-4, with 12 nucleotides matching TRBD2. CDR1 and CDR2 from the germline V gene are SGHNT and YYREEE (reference sequence). The CDR3 is 16 residues long. Trimming took 1 base from V and 5 from J; bases not matched to a gene: 6. The CDR3 loop is CASSLMLAGGKETQYF. CDR3 sequence (DNA): TGTGCCAGCAGCTTGATGCTAGCGGGGGGGAAGGAGACCCAGTACTTC.

The chain combines TRBV3-1 (or the pseudogene TRBV3-2) with TRBJ2-5; D could derive from TRBD1 or TRBD2 (5 bases each). Looked up from germline, CDR1 is LGHDT and CDR2 is YNNKEL (reference sequence). The CDR3 has 15 amino acids. Trimming removed 4 bases from V and 0 bases from J, with 12 bases in between. This chain's CDR3 is CASSLRDRYQETQYF. The DNA of the CDR3 is TGTGCCAGCAGCCTCAGGGACCGATACCAAGAGACCCAGTACTTC.

J is TRBJ2-7 and V is TRBV19; D is undetermined. The CDR3 consists of 15 residues. The V end lost 7 bases, the J end lost 6 bases, and 22 bases lay between the germline ends. Germline values: CDR1 LNHDA, CDR2 SQIVND (reference sequence). The CDR3 DNA reads as TGTGCCAGTACCCCGACGAAGGGAAGGGTACGCGAGCAGTACTTC. Translating gives CASTPTKGRVREQYF.

The chain carries TRBV18 and TRBJ2-2; no firm D call. V was clipped by 5 bases and J by 1 base, with 17 bases between them. CDR1 is KGHSH and CDR2 is LQKENI in the germline V gene. The CDR3 sequence is 17 residues long. The CDR3 nucleotides read TGTGCCAGCTCAGAGAGCGACGCGGCTGGGAACACCGGGGAGCTGTTTTTT. The encoded protein is CASSESDAAGNTGELFF. The complete variable domain, with remaining parts taken from reference TRBV18 and TRBJ2-2, reads NAGVMQNPRHLVRRRGQEARLRCSPMKGHSHVYWYRQLPEEGLKFMVYLQKENIIDESGMPKERFSAEFPKEGPSILRIQQVVRGDSAAYFCASSESDAAGNTGELFFGEGSRLTVL.

This clone showed up just once. V gene TRBV5-1 combines with J gene TRBJ2-2; 10 bases agree with TRBD2. Germline CDR1 and CDR2: SGHRS and YFSETQ. This CDR3 region has 15 residues. After removal of 6 bases from V and 3 bases from J, the junction contained 5 bases not matched to a gene. The DNA for the CDR3 is TGCGCCAGCATGCGTCTAGCGGGAGACACCGGGGAGCTGTTTTTT. Encoded protein: CASMRLAGDTGELFF.

Concerning this clone itself: At the DNA level, this CDR3 is encoded by other sequences in the same sample as well. CDR3 in DNA: TGTGCCAGCAGTTTACCCCCGGATCAGCCCCAGCATTTT. This codes for CASSLPPDQPQHF. The V and J genes are TRBV12-3 or TRBV12-4 and TRBJ1-5, with D hard to call. There are 13 residues in the CDR3. V was trimmed by 2 bases and J by 5 bases, leaving 7 bases between them.

The chain combines TRBV11-2 with TRBJ2-3; D might be TRBD1 or TRBD2, each matching 5 bases. The V end was cut by 1 base, the J end by 1 base, with 12 bases between. Germline CDR1 is SGHAT and CDR2 is FQNNGV. This CDR3 is 16 amino acids long. CDR3: CASSLGGAAGTDTQYF. CDR3 sequence (DNA): TGTGCCAGCAGCTTAGGAGGGGCCGCCGGCACAGATACGCAGTATTTT.

This chain connects TRBV15 to TRBJ1-4, with a weak D call TRBD1 (5 bases). Germline V gene data show CDR1 as LNHNV and CDR2 as YYDKDF (reference sequence). V lost 0 bases and J lost 3, with 11 bases in between. CDR3 length equals 16 residues. This CDR3 is CATSRDVGAANEKLFF. Here the CDR3 DNA reads TGTGCCACCAGCAGAGATGTAGGGGCGGCTAATGAAAAACTGTTTTTT.

The gene calls are TRBV28 and TRBJ1-5; 7 nucleotides align to TRBD1. The CDR3 is 16 residues long. CDR1 and CDR2 (germline): MDHEN, SYDVKM. Trimming at V came to 6 bases and at J to 11 bases, leaving 19 bases not matched to a gene. The CDR3 nucleotides are TGTGCCAGCAGCTCTTCCAGCAGGATCCCCAGGGGGGCCCAGCATTTT. Translated, it gives CASSSSSRIPRGAQHF. The variable domain in full, completed from reference TRBV28 and TRBJ1-5, reads DVKVTQSSRYLVKRTGEKVFLECVQDMDHENMFWYRQDPGLGLRLIYFSYDVKMKEKGDIPEGYSVSREKKERFSLILESASTNQTSMYLCASSSSSRIPRGAQHFGDGTRLSIL.

J is TRBJ1-3 and V is TRBV21-1. TRBV21-1 is given as a pseudogene. This CDR3 has 13 residues. CDR3 loop: CASVEGIGNTIYF. CDR3 coding DNA: TGTGCCAGCGTAGAGGGGATCGGAAACACCATATATTTT.

This chain links TRBV27 with TRBJ1-1; D uncertain. The CDR3 loop spans 13 amino acids. CDR1 MNHEY and CDR2 SMNVEV come from the germline V gene (reference sequence). Trimming took 2 bases from V and 6 from J, leaving 10 bases between them. The CDR3 region has the DNA TGTGCCAGCAGTTTAGGAACGCGGTCTGAAGCTTTCTTT. This codes for CASSLGTRSEAFF.

V and J are TRBV7-9 and TRBJ2-2, with 7 bases fitting TRBD1. V shed 6 bases, J shed 4 bases, and the junction held 11 bases outside the gene matches. The CDR3 extends over 16 amino acids. CDR1 SEHNR and CDR2 FQNEAQ come from the germline V gene (reference sequence). CDR3 sequence: CASRPDRAVLTGELFF. DNA for the CDR3: TGTGCCAGCAGACCAGACAGGGCGGTTCTCACCGGGGAGCTGTTTTTT.